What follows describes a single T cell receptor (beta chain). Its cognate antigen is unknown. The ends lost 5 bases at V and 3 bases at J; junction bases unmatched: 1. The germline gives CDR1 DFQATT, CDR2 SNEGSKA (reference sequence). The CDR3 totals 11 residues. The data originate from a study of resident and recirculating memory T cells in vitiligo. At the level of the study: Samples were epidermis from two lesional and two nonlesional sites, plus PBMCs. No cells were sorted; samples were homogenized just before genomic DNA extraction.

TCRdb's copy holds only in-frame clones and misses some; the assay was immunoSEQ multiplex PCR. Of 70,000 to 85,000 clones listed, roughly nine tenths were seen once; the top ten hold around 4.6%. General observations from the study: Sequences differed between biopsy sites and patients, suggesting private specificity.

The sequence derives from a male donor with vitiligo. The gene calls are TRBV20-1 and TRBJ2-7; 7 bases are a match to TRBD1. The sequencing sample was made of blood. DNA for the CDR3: TGCAGTGCTGGGGACAGCTACGAGCAGTACTTC. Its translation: CSAGDSYEQYF.